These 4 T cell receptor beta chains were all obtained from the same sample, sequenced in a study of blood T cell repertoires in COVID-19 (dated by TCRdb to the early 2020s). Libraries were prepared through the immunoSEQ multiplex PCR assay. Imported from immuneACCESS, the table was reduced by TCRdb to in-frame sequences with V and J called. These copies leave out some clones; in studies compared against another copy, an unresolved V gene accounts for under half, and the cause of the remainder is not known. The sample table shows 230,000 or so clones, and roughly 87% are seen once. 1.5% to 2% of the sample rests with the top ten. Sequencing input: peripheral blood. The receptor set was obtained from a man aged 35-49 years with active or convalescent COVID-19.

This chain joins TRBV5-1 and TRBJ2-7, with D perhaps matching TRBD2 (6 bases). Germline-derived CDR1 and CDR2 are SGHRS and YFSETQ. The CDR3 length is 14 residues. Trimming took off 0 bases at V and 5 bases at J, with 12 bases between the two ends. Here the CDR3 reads CASSLVGLSNEQYF. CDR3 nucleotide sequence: TGCGCCAGCAGCTTGGTGGGACTTTCCAACGAGCAGTACTTC.

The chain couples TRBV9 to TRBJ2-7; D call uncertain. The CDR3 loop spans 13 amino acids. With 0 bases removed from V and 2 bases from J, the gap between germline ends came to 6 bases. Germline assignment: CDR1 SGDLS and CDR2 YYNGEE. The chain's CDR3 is CASSVGLTYEQYF. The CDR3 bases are TGTGCCAGCAGCGTAGGGCTTACCTACGAGCAGTACTTC.

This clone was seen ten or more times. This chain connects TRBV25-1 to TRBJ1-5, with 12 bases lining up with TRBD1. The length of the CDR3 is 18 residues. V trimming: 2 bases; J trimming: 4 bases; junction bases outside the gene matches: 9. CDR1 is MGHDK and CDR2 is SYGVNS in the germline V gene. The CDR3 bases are TGTGCCAGCAGTGAAGCAACGGGACAGGGGGCGAGAAATCAGCCCCAGCATTTT. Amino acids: CASSEATGQGARNQPQHF. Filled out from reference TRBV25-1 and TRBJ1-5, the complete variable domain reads EADIYQTPRYLVIGTGKKITLECSQTMGHDKMYWYQQDPGMELHLIHYSYGVNSTEKGDLSSESTVSRIRTEHFPLTLESARPSHTSQYLCASSEATGQGARNQPQHFGDGTRLSIL.

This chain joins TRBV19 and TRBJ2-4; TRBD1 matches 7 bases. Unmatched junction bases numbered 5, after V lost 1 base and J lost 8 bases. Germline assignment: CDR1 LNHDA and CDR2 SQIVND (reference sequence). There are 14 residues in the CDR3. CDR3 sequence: CASSIGWDSHIQYF. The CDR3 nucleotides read TGTGCCAGTAGTATAGGCTGGGACAGCCACATTCAGTACTTC.